The 13 T cell receptor beta chains below were found in one sample sequenced in a study of blood T cell repertoires in COVID-19. TCRdb's table, derived via immunoSEQ multiplex PCR, lists solely in-frame clones and lacks some. Of fewer than 120,000 clones in the sample, about 79% were seen once. The sequenced material came from peripheral blood. The source is an elderly woman with active or convalescent COVID-19.

This chain connects TRBV7-6 to TRBJ1-1; 8 bases match TRBD1. Germline V gene data show CDR1 as SGHVS and CDR2 as FNYEAQ. V lost 1 base to trimming and J lost 1 base; unmatched junction nucleotides: 5. This CDR3 is built from 16 residues. The DNA of the CDR3 is TGTGCCAGCAGCTTAGTGCAGGGGGCGTGGAACACTGAAGCTTTCTTT. It codes for CASSLVQGAWNTEAFF.

This clone was recorded a few times. The chain combines TRBV18 with TRBJ1-1; D possibly corresponds to TRBD1 (6 bases). CDR3 length equals 14 residues. Germline loops: CDR1 KGHSH, CDR2 LQKENI. V was trimmed by 3 bases and J by 3 bases, leaving 11 bases between them. This chain's CDR3 is CASSPTPGDTEAFF. The CDR3 bases are TGTGCCAGCTCACCGACACCAGGGGACACTGAAGCTTTCTTT.

V gene TRBV2 combines with J gene TRBJ1-1; D ambiguous. CDR1 is SNHLY, CDR2 FYNNEI, per germline. V lost 5 bases, J lost 0 bases, and 13 bases lay in between. The CDR3 loop spans 15 amino acids. CDR3 residues: CASSWPSGMNTEAFF. CDR3 coding DNA: TGTGCCAGCAGTTGGCCGTCGGGGATGAACACTGAAGCTTTCTTT.

This clone was detected only a few times. This chain links TRBV7-8 with TRBJ2-3; 7 nucleotides align to TRBD2. CDR1 SGHVS and CDR2 FQNEAQ come from the germline V gene. The CDR3 extends over 17 amino acids. J gave up 1 base and V 4 bases, and 11 bases lay outside the gene matches. CDR3 residues: CASSSPLDSGRTDTQYF. CDR3 nucleotides: TGTGCCAGCAGCTCCCCTCTTGATAGCGGGCGCACAGATACGCAGTATTTT.

In this sample, this clone turned up once. This chain joins TRBV4-3 and TRBJ2-3; 7 bases match TRBD1. The CDR3 has 18 residues. Germline V CDR1 and CDR2: LGHNA, YSLEER. Germline trimming cut 0 bases from V and 4 bases from J; bases unmatched to any gene: 13. CDR3 sequence: CASSQDFGARGWSDTQYF. Here the CDR3 DNA reads TGCGCCAGCAGCCAAGATTTCGGGGCCAGGGGGTGGTCAGATACGCAGTATTTT.

The chain couples TRBV27 to TRBJ1-6; no reliable D call. The ends were cut back, 6 bases at V and 7 bases at J, with 13 bases in the middle. The germline V gene has CDR1 MNHEY and CDR2 SMNVEV (reference sequence). The CDR3 has 14 amino acids. DNA for the CDR3: TGTGCCAGCAGAAGATACAGCCAAAATTCACCCCTCCACTTT. It is translated as CASRRYSQNSPLHF.

The V call is TRBV18, the J call TRBJ1-4; D call uncertain. Between the trimmed V and J ends, which lost 2 bases and 7 bases, there was a span of 11 bases. The CDR3 extends over 14 amino acids. Germline V CDR1 and CDR2: KGHSH, LQKENI. CDR3 sequence: CASSPAGVSEKLFF. The CDR3 nucleotides are TGTGCCAGCTCACCAGCCGGGGTTAGTGAAAAACTGTTTTTT.

This clone has just a few counts. The chain links TRBV2 to TRBJ1-5, with 7 bases aligning to TRBD1. Germline V gene data show CDR1 as SNHLY and CDR2 as FYNNEI. CDR3 length: 15 residues. The V segment lost 3 bases and the J segment 4 bases; nucleotides outside the gene matches: 6. The CDR3 loop is CASSEGTASNQPQHF. CDR3 coding DNA: TGTGCCAGCAGTGAGGGGACAGCAAGTAATCAGCCCCAGCATTTT.

The chain is built from TRBV5-6 and TRBJ1-5, with TRBD1 matching 8 bases. Trimming at V came to 5 bases and at J to 6 bases, leaving 10 bases not matched to a gene. Germline V CDR1 and CDR2: SGHDT, YYEEEE. The CDR3 has 15 amino acids. CDR3 sequence (DNA): TGTGCCAGCAGTATCGGACAGGGATGGGGTCAGCCCCAGCATTTT. Translating gives CASSIGQGWGQPQHF.

The chain couples TRBV19 to TRBJ2-3; 14 positions match TRBD2. J gave up 7 bases and V 8 bases, and 8 bases lay outside the gene matches. This CDR3 spans 15 amino acids. Per germline, CDR1 LNHDA and CDR2 SQIVND (reference sequence). The DNA of the CDR3 is TGTGCCAGTTCCAGACTAGCGGGAGGGTCTTATACGCAGTATTTT. Amino acids: CASSRLAGGSYTQYF.

The chain employs TRBV6-6 and TRBJ2-3; possible D gene TRBD2, 7 bases. This CDR3 is 15 amino acids long. V lost 5 bases and J 6 bases, leaving 18 bases between the germline ends. Per the germline V gene, CDR1 is MNHNY and CDR2 is SVGAGI (reference sequence). CDR3: CASSRGRAGADTQYF. CDR3 sequence (DNA): TGTGCCAGCAGTCGAGGGCGGGCGGGGGCCGATACGCAGTATTTT.

The genes are TRBV4-3 and TRBJ1-3; no clear D. This CDR3 comprises 14 residues. V gave up 0 bases and J gave up 8 bases, with 11 bases separating them. Germline V gene data show CDR1 as LGHNA and CDR2 as YSLEER. The CDR3 spells CASSQDRLFDTIYF. CDR3 DNA sequence: TGCGCCAGCAGCCAAGACAGGCTCTTCGACACCATATATTTT.

The rearrangement links TRBV5-1 to TRBJ2-7; 8 nucleotides line up with TRBD1. CDR3 length: 14 residues. Germline loops: CDR1 SGHRS, CDR2 YFSETQ. V was clipped by 4 bases and J by 2 bases; unmatched bases: 5. CDR3 sequence (DNA): TGCGCCAGCAGCCCCCGGGACAGGCCCTACGAGCAGTACTTC. This encodes CASSPRDRPYEQYF.